Below are 13 T cell receptor beta chains sequenced from a single sample in a study of T cells in Graves' hyperthyroidism and ophthalmopathy. Researchers amplified the TCR beta CDR3 regions from RNA transcripts. TCR CDR3 underwent first-round RT-PCR with the HTBI primer set. TCRdb re-derived calls from the multiplex PCR reads in MiXCR, one entry per CDR3 protein. The sample lists 600,000 to 700,000 distinct CDR3 sequences; about 14% were seen once. Input material: blood. The receptors come from a woman aged 40 to 49 with Graves' ophthalmopathy.

This clonotype appeared a few times. V and J are TRBV29-1 and TRBJ1-2; TRBD1 matches at 7 bases. CDR3 length equals 15 residues. The germline CDR1 and CDR2 sequences are SQVTM and ANQGSEA. After removal of 2 bases from V and 4 bases from J, the junction contained 10 bases not matched to a gene. The CDR3 region is CSVESNRGEGYGYTF. In DNA, the CDR3 is TGCAGCGTTGAATCCAACAGGGGAGAGGGCTATGGCTACACCTTC.

This chain uses TRBV6-1 with TRBJ2-7; TRBD1 agrees at 10 bases. The CDR3 extends over 14 amino acids. V dropped 9 bases and J dropped 4; count of bases not matched to a gene: 9. The germline CDR1 and CDR2 sequences are MNHNS and SASEGT. DNA of the CDR3: TGTGCCAGTACCGGGACAGGGGATACTTACGAGCAGTACTTC. Amino acid sequence: CASTGTGDTYEQYF.

This clonotype was recorded many times. The CDR3 spells CASSQDRDGNTIYF. CDR3 in DNA: TGTGCCAGTAGCCAGGACAGGGACGGAAACACCATATATTTT. The V and J genes are TRBV19 and TRBJ1-3; 8 bases are a match to TRBD1. Germline V CDR1 and CDR2: LNHDA, SQIVND (reference sequence). The CDR3 loop spans 14 amino acids. The trim removed 6 bases at V and 4 bases at J, leaving 5 bases unmatched.

This clonotype appeared many times. The chain links TRBV12-3 or TRBV12-4 to TRBJ2-5, with no clear D. The CDR3 has 13 residues. V was pared by 1 base and J by 5 bases, with 8 bases between. The CDR3 reads CASSLGHVETQYF. In nucleotides, the CDR3 is TGTGCCAGCAGTTTAGGACACGTTGAGACCCAGTACTTC.

In its sample, this clonotype was seen a few times. V usage is TRBV28 and J usage is TRBJ2-7, with D perhaps assigned TRBD1 or TRBD2 (5 bases each). This CDR3 region has 16 residues. Trimming shortened V by 4 bases and J by 5 bases, and 21 bases separated the two germline ends. The germline V gene encodes CDR1 MDHEN and CDR2 SYDVKM. CDR3 amino acids: CASSYSGTPAPNEQYF. The CDR3 DNA is TGTGCCAGCAGTTATTCCGGGACCCCCGCTCCAAACGAGCAGTACTTC.

The chain couples TRBV30 to TRBJ1-5, with unresolved D. V gave up 8 bases and J gave up 2 bases, with 10 bases separating them. Germline CDR1 is GTSNPN and CDR2 is SVGIG (reference sequence). The CDR3 has 12 residues. The CDR3 region is CAGSSGNQPQHF. The DNA for the CDR3 is TGTGCCGGGTCGTCTGGCAATCAGCCCCAGCATTTT.

This clonotype was seen repeatedly, ten times or more. The chain links TRBV10-3 to TRBJ2-5, with D tentatively TRBD2 (5 bases). The CDR3 length is 15 residues. Deletions cut 10 bases from V and 7 bases from J, with 25 bases between. Germline assignment: CDR1 ENHRY and CDR2 SYGVKD. DNA for the CDR3: TGTGCCACCGCAGAGGTTTGGTTGGAGGCGGGGACCCAGTACTTC. Translation: CATAEVWLEAGTQYF.

There are many counts of this clonotype. The V and J genes are TRBV5-5 and TRBJ2-5; D may be TRBD1 or TRBD2 (6 bases each). The V end lost 6 bases, the J end lost 1 base, and 19 bases lay between the germline ends. In germline, CDR1 is SGHKS, CDR2 YYEKEE (reference sequence). The CDR3 loop spans 16 amino acids. In nucleotides, the CDR3 is TGTGCCAGCACCCCGGGGGCGAGGAGGTCCCAAGAGACCCAGTACTTC. Translated, it gives CASTPGARRSQETQYF.

In its sample, this clonotype was seen many times. The V and J genes are TRBV4-2 and TRBJ2-2; tentative D call: TRBD2 (6 bases). CDR3 length equals 20 residues. The germline V gene has CDR1 LGHNA and CDR2 YNFKEQ. V was trimmed by 4 bases and J by 0 bases, leaving 24 bases between them. CDR3 sequence: CASSRGYGRSADTNTGELFF. As DNA, the CDR3 is TGTGCCAGCAGCCGAGGGTATGGGAGGTCGGCCGACACGAACACCGGGGAGCTGTTTTTT.

This clonotype has at least ten counts. This CDR3 reads CASSSGTSDFKQYF. The DNA of the CDR3 is TGTGCCAGCAGCTCCGGGACTAGTGATTTTAAGCAGTACTTC. The chain has TRBV7-2 and TRBJ2-7, with 8 nucleotides matching TRBD2. V was clipped by 4 bases and J by 8 bases; unmatched bases: 10. Germline loops: CDR1 SGHTA, CDR2 FQGNSA. The CDR3 is made up of 14 amino acids.

This clonotype was seen repeatedly, ten times or more. The chain combines TRBV29-1 with TRBJ1-2; D gene unclear. The germline V and J ends were trimmed by 0 bases and 0 bases, with 11 bases remaining between them. Per the germline V gene, CDR1 is SQVTM and CDR2 is ANQGSEA. This CDR3 is built from 15 residues. The CDR3 DNA sequence: TGCAGCGTTGAAGATCTCACGTTTGCTAACTATGGCTACACCTTC. It specifies CSVEDLTFANYGYTF.

This clonotype was seen repeatedly, ten times or more. V and J are TRBV28 and TRBJ1-1; D uncertain. The CDR3 is 14 amino acids. Germline V gene sequence: CDR1 MDHEN, CDR2 SYDVKM. V lost 6 bases and J 3 bases, leaving 14 bases between the germline ends. Written as DNA, the CDR3 is TGTGCCAGCAGCCCTAGAGCGGCACACACTGAAGCTTTCTTT. This sequence encodes CASSPRAAHTEAFF.

This clonotype was detected once. V is TRBV5-1 and J is TRBJ2-1; perhaps D is TRBD1 or TRBD2 (5 bases each). Between the trimmed V and J ends, which lost 4 bases and 11 bases, there was a span of 13 bases. Germline CDR1 is SGHRS and CDR2 is YFSETQ. The CDR3 is 12 residues long. CDR3 residues: CASSPRGDKQFF. DNA of the CDR3: TGCGCCAGCAGCCCGAGGGGCGATAAGCAGTTCTTC.